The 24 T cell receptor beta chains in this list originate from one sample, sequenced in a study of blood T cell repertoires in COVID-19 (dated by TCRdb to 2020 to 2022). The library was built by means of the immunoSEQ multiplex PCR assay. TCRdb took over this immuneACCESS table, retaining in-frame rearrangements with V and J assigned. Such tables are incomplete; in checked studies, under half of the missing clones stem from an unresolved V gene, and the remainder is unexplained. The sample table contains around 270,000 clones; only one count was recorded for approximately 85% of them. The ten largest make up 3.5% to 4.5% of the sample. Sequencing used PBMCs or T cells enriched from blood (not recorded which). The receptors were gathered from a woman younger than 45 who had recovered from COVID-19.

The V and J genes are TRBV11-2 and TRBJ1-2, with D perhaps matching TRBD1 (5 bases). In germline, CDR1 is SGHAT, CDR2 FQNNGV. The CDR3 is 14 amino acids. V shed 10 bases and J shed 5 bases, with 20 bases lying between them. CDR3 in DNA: TGTGCCACGACGGACGTTGCGGCAGGGTATGGCTACACCTTC. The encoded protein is CATTDVAAGYGYTF.

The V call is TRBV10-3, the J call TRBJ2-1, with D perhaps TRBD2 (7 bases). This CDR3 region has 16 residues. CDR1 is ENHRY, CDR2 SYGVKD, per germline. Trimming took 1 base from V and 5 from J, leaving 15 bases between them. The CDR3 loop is CAISELGGRSHNEQFF. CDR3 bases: TGTGCCATCAGTGAGTTGGGGGGGCGCAGCCACAATGAGCAGTTCTTC.

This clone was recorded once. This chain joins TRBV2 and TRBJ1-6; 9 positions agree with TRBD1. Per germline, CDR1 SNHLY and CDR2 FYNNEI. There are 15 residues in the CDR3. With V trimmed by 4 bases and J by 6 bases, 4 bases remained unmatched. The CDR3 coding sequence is TGTGCCAGCAGTGCCGAGACAGGGGGTAATTCACCCCTCCACTTT. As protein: CASSAETGGNSPLHF.

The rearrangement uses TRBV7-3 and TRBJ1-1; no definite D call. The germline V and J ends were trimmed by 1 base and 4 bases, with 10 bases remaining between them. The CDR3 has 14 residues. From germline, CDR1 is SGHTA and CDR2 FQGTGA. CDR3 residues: CASSLKSGGTEAFF. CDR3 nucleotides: TGTGCCAGCAGCTTAAAATCGGGTGGCACTGAAGCTTTCTTT.

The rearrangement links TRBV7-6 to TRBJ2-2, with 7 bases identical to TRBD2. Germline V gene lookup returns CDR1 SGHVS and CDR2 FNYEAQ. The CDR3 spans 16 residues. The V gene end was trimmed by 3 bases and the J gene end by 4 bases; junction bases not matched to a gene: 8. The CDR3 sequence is CASSLTGGRVTGELFF. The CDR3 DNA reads TGTGCCAGCAGCTTGACGGGGGGAAGGGTCACCGGGGAGCTGTTTTTT.

The CDR3 sequence: CASSPEDRFYNEQFF. The CDR3 DNA follows: TGTGCCAGCAGCCCTGAGGACAGGTTTTACAATGAGCAGTTCTTC. This chain connects TRBV28 to TRBJ2-1; 7 bases are shared with TRBD1. Germline V CDR1 and CDR2: MDHEN, SYDVKM. The V segment lost 6 bases and the J segment 4 bases; nucleotides outside the gene matches: 9. This CDR3 has 15 residues.

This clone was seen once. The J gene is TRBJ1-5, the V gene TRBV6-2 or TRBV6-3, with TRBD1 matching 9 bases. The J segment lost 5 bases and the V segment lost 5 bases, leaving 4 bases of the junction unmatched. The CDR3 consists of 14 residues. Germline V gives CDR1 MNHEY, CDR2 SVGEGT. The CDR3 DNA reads TGTGCCAGCAGTCCCACAGGGGGCTATCAGCCCCAGCATTTT. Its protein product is CASSPTGGYQPQHF.

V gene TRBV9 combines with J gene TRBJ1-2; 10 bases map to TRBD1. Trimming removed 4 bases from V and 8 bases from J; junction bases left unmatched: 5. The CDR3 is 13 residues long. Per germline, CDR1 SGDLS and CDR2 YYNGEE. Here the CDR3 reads CASSSGQGSGYTF. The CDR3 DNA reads TGTGCCAGCAGCTCGGGACAGGGGAGCGGCTACACCTTC.

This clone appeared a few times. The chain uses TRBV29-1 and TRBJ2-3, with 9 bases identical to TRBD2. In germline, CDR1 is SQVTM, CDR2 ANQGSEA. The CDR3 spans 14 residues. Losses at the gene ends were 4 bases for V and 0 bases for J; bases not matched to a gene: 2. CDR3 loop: CSVGLAASTDTQYF. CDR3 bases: TGCAGCGTTGGACTAGCGGCTAGCACAGATACGCAGTATTTT.

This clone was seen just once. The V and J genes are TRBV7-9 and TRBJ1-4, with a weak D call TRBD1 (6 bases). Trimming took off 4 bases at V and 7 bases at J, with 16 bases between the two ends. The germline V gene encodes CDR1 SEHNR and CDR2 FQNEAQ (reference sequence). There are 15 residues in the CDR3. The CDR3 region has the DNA TGTGCCAGCAGCTCGCACAGGGATGTTGGTGAAAAACTGTTTTTT. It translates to CASSSHRDVGEKLFF.

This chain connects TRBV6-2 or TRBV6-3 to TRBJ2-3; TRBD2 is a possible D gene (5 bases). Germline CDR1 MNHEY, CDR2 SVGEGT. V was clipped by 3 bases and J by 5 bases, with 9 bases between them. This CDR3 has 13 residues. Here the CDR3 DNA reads TGTGCCAGCAGTTATCACGGGGTAGATACGCAGTATTTT. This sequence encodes CASSYHGVDTQYF.

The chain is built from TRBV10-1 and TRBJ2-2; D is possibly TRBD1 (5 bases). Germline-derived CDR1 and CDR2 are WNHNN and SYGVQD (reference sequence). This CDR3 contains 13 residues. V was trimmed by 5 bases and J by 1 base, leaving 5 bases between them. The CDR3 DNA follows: TGCGCCAGCAGTACAGGGAACACCGGGGAGCTGTTTTTT. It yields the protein CASSTGNTGELFF.

This chain's CDR3 is CASSVLPEGPNEQFF. The DNA of the CDR3 is TGTGCCAGCAGCGTATTGCCGGAGGGCCCGAATGAGCAGTTCTTC. V usage is TRBV9 and J usage is TRBJ2-1, with D possibly being TRBD2 (6 bases). Between the trimmed V and J ends, which lost 1 base and 7 bases, there was a span of 15 bases. The CDR3 loop spans 15 amino acids. Germline CDR1 is SGDLS and CDR2 is YYNGEE.

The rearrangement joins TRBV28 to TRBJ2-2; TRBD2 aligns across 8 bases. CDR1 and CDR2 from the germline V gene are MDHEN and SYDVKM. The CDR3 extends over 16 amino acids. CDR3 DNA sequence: TGTGCTGCAGTTCGGGGCGGGGGGCCCAACACCGGGGAGCTGTTTTTT. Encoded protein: CAAVRGGGPNTGELFF.

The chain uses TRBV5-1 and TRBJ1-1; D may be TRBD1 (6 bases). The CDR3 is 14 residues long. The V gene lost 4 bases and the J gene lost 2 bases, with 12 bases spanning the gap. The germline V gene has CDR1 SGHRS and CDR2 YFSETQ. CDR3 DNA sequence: TGCGCCAGCAGCAGACCGGACAGAAACACTGAAGCTTTCTTT. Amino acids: CASSRPDRNTEAFF.

CDR3 nucleotides: TGTGCCATCAGTGACTGGACAGCCGAGAACTATGGCTACACCTTC. This codes for CAISDWTAENYGYTF. This chain uses TRBV10-3 with TRBJ1-2; D is possibly TRBD1 (6 bases). Germline loops: CDR1 ENHRY, CDR2 SYGVKD. This CDR3 region has 15 residues. V shed 3 bases and J shed 2 bases, with 13 bases lying between them.

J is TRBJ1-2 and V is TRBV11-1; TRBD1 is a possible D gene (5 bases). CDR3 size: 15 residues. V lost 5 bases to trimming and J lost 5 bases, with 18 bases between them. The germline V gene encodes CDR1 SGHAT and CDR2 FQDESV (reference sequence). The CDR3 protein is CASSEDLQGTYGYTF. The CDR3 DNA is TGTGCCAGCAGCGAGGACCTCCAAGGGACTTATGGCTACACCTTC.

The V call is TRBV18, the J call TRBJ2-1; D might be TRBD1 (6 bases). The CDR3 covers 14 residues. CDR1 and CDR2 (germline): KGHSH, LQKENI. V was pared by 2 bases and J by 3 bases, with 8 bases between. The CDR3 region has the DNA TGTGCCAGCTCACCAAGACAGGACTACAATGAGCAGTTCTTC. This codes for CASSPRQDYNEQFF. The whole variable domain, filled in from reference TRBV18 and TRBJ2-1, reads NAGVMQNPRHLVRRRGQEARLRCSPMKGHSHVYWYRQLPEEGLKFMVYLQKENIIDESGMPKERFSAEFPKEGPSILRIQQVVRGDSAAYFCASSPRQDYNEQFFGPGTRLTVL.

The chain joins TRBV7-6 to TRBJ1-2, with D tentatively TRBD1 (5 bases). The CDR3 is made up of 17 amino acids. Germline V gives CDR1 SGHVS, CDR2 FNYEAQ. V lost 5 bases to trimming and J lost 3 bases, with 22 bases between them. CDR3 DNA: TGTGCCAGCAGCCTCAGCCAGGGTGCAGCCCTATACTATGGCTACACCTTC. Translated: CASSLSQGAALYYGYTF.

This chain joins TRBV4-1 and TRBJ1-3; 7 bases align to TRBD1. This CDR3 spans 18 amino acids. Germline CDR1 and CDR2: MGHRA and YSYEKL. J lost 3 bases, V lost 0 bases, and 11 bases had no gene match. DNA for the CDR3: TGCGCCAGCAGCCAAGATCGGGGCCGCAGGGGGAATGGAAACACCATATATTTT. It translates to CASSQDRGRRGNGNTIYF.

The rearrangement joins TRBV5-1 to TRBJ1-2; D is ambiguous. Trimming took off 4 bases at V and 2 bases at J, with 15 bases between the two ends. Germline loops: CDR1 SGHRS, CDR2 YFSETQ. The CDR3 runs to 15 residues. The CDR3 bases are TGCGCCAGCAGCCTATCAGGCAGAGCCAACTATGGCTACACCTTC. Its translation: CASSLSGRANYGYTF.

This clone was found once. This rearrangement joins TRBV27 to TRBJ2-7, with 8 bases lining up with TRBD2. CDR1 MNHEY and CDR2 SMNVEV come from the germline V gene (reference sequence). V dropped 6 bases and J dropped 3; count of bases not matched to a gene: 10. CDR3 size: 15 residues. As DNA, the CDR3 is TGTGCCAGCAGCCAAACCAGCGGGGGCCTCTACGAGCAGTACTTC. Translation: CASSQTSGGLYEQYF.

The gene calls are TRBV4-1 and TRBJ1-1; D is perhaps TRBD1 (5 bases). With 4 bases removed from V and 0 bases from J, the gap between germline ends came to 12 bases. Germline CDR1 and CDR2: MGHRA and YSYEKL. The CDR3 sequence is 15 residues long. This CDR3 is CASSREDRLNTEAFF. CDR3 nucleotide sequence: TGCGCCAGCAGCCGCGAAGACAGATTGAACACTGAAGCTTTCTTT.

CDR3 region: CASSLGGNPYEQYF. The CDR3 DNA sequence: TGTGCCAGCAGTTTAGGGGGGAACCCCTACGAGCAGTACTTC. This sequence joins TRBV27 and TRBJ2-7; a possible D gene is TRBD2 (6 bases). Germline assignment: CDR1 MNHEY and CDR2 SMNVEV (reference sequence). This CDR3 comprises 14 residues. With 2 bases removed from V and 2 bases from J, the gap between germline ends came to 10 bases.